Listed below are T cell receptor beta chains from one sample, sequenced in a study of cytomegalovirus exposure and HLA in healthy donors. Here immunoSEQ multiplex PCR was the method, and the copy in TCRdb shows in-frame clones only, minus some. The sample shows tens of thousands of clones, 90% to 95% of them seen only once. Sample: PBMCs. All receptors derive from a woman aged 18-35 years in good health and CMV-seropositive. The CDR3 runs from the conserved cysteine through the conserved F or W. The D gene is left open where the match is weak.

d_call j_call v_call cdr3_nt cdr3_aa
. TRBJ2-1 TRBV5-6 TGTGCCAGCAGCCCAAGGAGGGGGGGCTCCTACAATGAGCAGTTCTTC CASSPRRGGSYNEQFF
. TRBJ1-5 TRBV28 TGTGCCAGCAGATCCCCCGGTGGCAGGGCCGATCAGCCCCAGCATTTT CASRSPGGRADQPQHF
TRBD1 TRBJ1-2 TRBV7-9 TGTGCCAGCAGCTTGGGGACAGAGACCTCTAACTATGGCTACACCTTC CASSLGTETSNYGYTF
TRBD2 TRBJ2-1 TRBV5-1 TGCGCCAGCAGCTTGTCCCTAGCGGGGGGGCAGTTCTTC CASSLSLAGGQFF
. TRBJ2-7 TRBV11-2 TGTGCCAGCACCCTCGACGGGGGAAACTCCTACGAGCAGTACTTC CASTLDGGNSYEQYF
. TRBJ1-2 TRBV28 TGTGCCAGCAGCCCAGGGGCTACAAACTATGGCTACACCTTC CASSPGATNYGYTF
TRBD1 TRBJ1-1 TRBV29-1 TGCAGCGTTTTCTCGCCTCTTTCGACAGGGTCGAACACTGAAGCTTTCTTT CSVFSPLSTGSNTEAFF
. TRBJ2-5 TRBV5-1 TGCGCCAGCAGCTTGTTCGGCGGGCCCAGGGGAGAGACCCAGTACTTC CASSLFGGPRGETQYF
TRBD2 TRBJ2-1 TRBV6-5 TGTGCCAGCACCCCGGGGACTAGCGGGGGGCATGAGCAGTTCTTC CASTPGTSGGHEQFF
. TRBJ2-7 TRBV5-6 TGTGCCAGCAGCTCCCAACCTCAGGCAGGGGAGTACTTC CASSSQPQAGEYF
. TRBJ1-1 TRBV4-1 TGCGCCAGCAGCCGGAAACAAAAAAGACAGCAGAACACTGAAGCTTTCTTT CASSRKQKRQQNTEAFF
. TRBJ1-4 TRBV15 TGTGCCACCAGCAGAGATCTCTTCGACACCGTCGAAAAACTGTTTTTT CATSRDLFDTVEKLFF
. TRBJ2-2 TRBV7-6 TGTGCCAGCAGCCCTGGGGGGACCGGGGAGCTGTTTTTT CASSPGGTGELFF
TRBD1 TRBJ1-3 TRBV5-1 TGCGCCAGCAGTTCGGGGACAGCTAACTCTGGAAACACCATATATTTT CASSSGTANSGNTIYF